The T cell receptor beta chain under discussion was sequenced for a study of neurological immune-mediated disorders. A single record per CDR3 protein comes from TCRdb applying MiXCR to the 5' RACE reads. The sample gives tens of thousands of distinct CDR3 sequences, around 3.1% of which show up once; around 3.7% is in the top ten. In this sample, this clonotype turned up many times. The unsorted libraries originated from 2 million PBMCs kept at -80 C. The CDR3 is 14 residues long. With V trimmed by 4 bases and J by 6 bases, 5 bases remained unmatched. Germline V lookup: CDR1 KGHDR, CDR2 SFDVKD. The clonotype was recovered from a man in his forties or fifties with multiple sclerosis. Sequencing used PBMCs. The chain is built from TRBV24-1 and TRBJ1-2; 9 bases agree with TRBD1. The chain's CDR3 is CATSDRDRADGYTF. DNA for the CDR3: TGTGCCACCAGTGACCGGGACAGGGCGGATGGCTACACCTTC.